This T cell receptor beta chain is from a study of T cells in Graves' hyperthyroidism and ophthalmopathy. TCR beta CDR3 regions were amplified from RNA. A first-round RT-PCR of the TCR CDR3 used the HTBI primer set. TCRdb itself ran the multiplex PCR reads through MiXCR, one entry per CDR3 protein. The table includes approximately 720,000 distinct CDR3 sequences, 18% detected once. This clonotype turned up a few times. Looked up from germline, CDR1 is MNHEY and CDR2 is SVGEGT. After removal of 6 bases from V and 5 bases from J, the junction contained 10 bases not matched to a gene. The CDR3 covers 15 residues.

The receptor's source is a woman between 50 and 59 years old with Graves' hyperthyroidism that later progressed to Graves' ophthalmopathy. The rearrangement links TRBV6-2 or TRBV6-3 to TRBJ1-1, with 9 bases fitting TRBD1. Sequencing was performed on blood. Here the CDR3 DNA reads TGTGCCAGCAGGGACAGGGGTCGGAGAAGGACTGAAGCTTTCTTT. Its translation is CASRDRGRRRTEAFF.